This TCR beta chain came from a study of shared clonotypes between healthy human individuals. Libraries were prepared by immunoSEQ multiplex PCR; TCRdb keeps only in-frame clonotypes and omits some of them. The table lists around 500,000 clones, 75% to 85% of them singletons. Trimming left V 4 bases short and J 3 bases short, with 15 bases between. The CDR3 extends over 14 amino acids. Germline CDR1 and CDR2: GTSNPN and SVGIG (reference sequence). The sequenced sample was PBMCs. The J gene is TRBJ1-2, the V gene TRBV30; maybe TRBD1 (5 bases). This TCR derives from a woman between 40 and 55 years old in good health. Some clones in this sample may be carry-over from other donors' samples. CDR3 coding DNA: TGTGCCTGGATTCCCCGTGGGGGTTACTATGGCTACACCTTC. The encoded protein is CAWIPRGGYYGYTF.